The 8 T cell receptor beta chains given below trace back to one sample, sequenced in a study of type 1 regulatory T cells. TCRdb called the reads again in MiXCR, with one record for every CDR3 protein. Among tens of thousands of distinct CDR3 sequences listed, about half were seen once. Their antigens remain unidentified. Material: cultured T cells, either the whole culture or a sorted T cell fraction (not recorded which). The receptors derive from a human donor in good health.

The chain joins TRBV28 to TRBJ2-3; 14 nucleotides match TRBD2. The CDR3 length is 17 residues. Germline trimming cut 6 bases from V and 4 bases from J; bases unmatched to any gene: 9. Germline V lookup: CDR1 MDHEN, CDR2 SYDVKM. CDR3 amino acids: CASSLGLAGGPSDTQYF. The CDR3 DNA reads TGTGCCAGCAGCCTCGGACTAGCGGGGGGCCCGTCAGATACGCAGTATTTT.

The chain is built from TRBV4-1 and TRBJ2-7, with D uncertain. Trimming cost V 1 base and J 6 bases, with 16 bases left between them. Looked up from germline, CDR1 is MGHRA and CDR2 is YSYEKL. CDR3 length equals 15 residues. The CDR3 DNA is TGCGCCAGCAGCCAAGTGGAGAAAGGTTTTTCCGAGCAGTACTTC. This translates into CASSQVEKGFSEQYF.

This clonotype has just one count. This rearrangement joins TRBV7-9 to TRBJ2-7, with unresolved D. CDR1 is SEHNR, CDR2 FQNEAQ, per germline (reference sequence). Trimming shortened V by 3 bases and J by 4 bases, and 19 bases separated the two germline ends. This CDR3 has 16 amino acids. Here the CDR3 reads CASSFGSTRLSYEQYF. The CDR3 nucleotides read TGTGCCAGCAGCTTCGGTAGTACTCGACTGTCGTACGAGCAGTACTTC.

The V call is TRBV5-1, the J call TRBJ1-5, with TRBD1 as a possible D gene (5 bases). The V and J ends lost 0 bases and 5 bases respectively, with 12 bases between them. Germline CDR1 is SGHRS and CDR2 is YFSETQ. The CDR3 is 15 amino acids. CDR3 region: CASSLGGTEYQPQHF. CDR3 DNA sequence: TGCGCCAGCAGCTTGGGTGGGACTGAGTATCAGCCCCAGCATTTT.

This clonotype was picked up a small number of times. V usage is TRBV10-3 and J usage is TRBJ2-2; possibly TRBD2 for D (5 bases). The CDR3 runs to 12 residues. The V and J ends lost 6 bases and 6 bases respectively, with 8 bases between them. Germline V gene lookup returns CDR1 ENHRY and CDR2 SYGVKD. In nucleotides, the CDR3 is TGTGCCATCAGCAGGACTGCCGGGGAGCTGTTTTTT. Translation: CAISRTAGELFF.

This clonotype was found a few times. The V call is TRBV5-1, the J call TRBJ2-5; D remains ambiguous. Trimming removed 4 bases at V and 2 bases at J, with 12 bases between. This CDR3 has 14 amino acids. Looked up from germline, CDR1 is SGHRS and CDR2 is YFSETQ. In nucleotides, the CDR3 is TGCGCCAGCAGCCCCGTGGACGGTCAAGAGACCCAGTACTTC. It codes for CASSPVDGQETQYF.

The gene calls are TRBV28 and TRBJ1-3; a weak D match, TRBD1 (5 bases). Germline CDR1 and CDR2: MDHEN and SYDVKM. V lost 5 bases and J lost 2, with 19 bases in between. This CDR3 region has 17 residues. The CDR3 sequence is CASSANRLRWTGNTIYF. The CDR3 nucleotides read TGTGCCAGCAGTGCAAACAGGCTTCGGTGGACTGGAAACACCATATATTTT. The variable domain in full, completed from reference TRBV28 and TRBJ1-3, reads DVKVTQSSRYLVKRTGEKVFLECVQDMDHENMFWYRQDPGLGLRLIYFSYDVKMKEKGDIPEGYSVSREKKERFSLILESASTNQTSMYLCASSANRLRWTGNTIYFGEGSWLTVV.

A note on this clonotype: This may come from a read error, since a much larger clone is one base off. The rearrangement uses TRBV5-6 and TRBJ1-2; D is ambiguous. The CDR3 runs 14 residues. V shed 0 bases and J shed 7 bases, with 13 bases lying between them. The germline CDR1 and CDR2 sequences are SGHDT and YYEEEE. The CDR3 region has the DNA TGTGCCAGCAGCTTGGTGCCAGGCGATGGTGGCTACACCTTC. Translated: CASSLVPGDGGYTF.